This is a list of T cell receptor beta chains from one sample in a study of T cells in Graves' hyperthyroidism and ophthalmopathy. TCRdb independently ran MiXCR on the multiplex PCR reads; one entry per CDR3 protein. The sample has roughly 640,000 distinct CDR3 sequences; approximately 15% are singletons. The sequenced material came from blood. These receptors came from a woman aged 40 to 50 with Graves' ophthalmopathy. Each CDR3 is given with its conserved first and last residue. Fields, in order: V gene, D gene, J gene, clone size, CDR3 protein, CDR3 DNA. The D gene is left open where the match is weak. Size tells how often a clone was seen (once, few, many) or the class of an expanded clone, and some rows leave it out.

TRBV18	NA	TRBJ1-2	NA	CASSPQGLSYGYTF	TGTGCCAGCTCACCACAGGGGCTAAGTTATGGCTACACCTTC
TRBV20-1	NA	TRBJ1-1	many	CSAPGVVHTEAFF	TGCAGTGCTCCGGGGGTGGTGCACACTGAAGCTTTCTTT
TRBV7-3	NA	TRBJ2-3	many	CASSLGAHNTDTQYF	TGTGCCAGCAGCTTAGGTGCCCACAACACAGATACGCAGTATTTT
TRBV7-2	TRBD2	TRBJ2-1	once	CASSFGLAGATPYHNEQFF	TGTGCCAGCAGCTTCGGACTAGCGGGAGCAACCCCGTACCACAATGAGCAGTTCTTC
TRBV7-3	TRBD2	TRBJ2-3	NA	CASSPSETSVSDTQYF	TGTGCCAGCAGCCCCTCCGAGACTAGCGTCTCAGATACGCAGTATTTT
TRBV3-1	NA	TRBJ1-1	many	CASKTPGNTEAFF	TGTGCCAGCAAAACTCCGGGGAACACTGAAGCTTTCTTT
TRBV7-9	TRBD1	TRBJ2-2	few	CASRATGGFGITGELFF	TGTGCCAGCAGGGCCACAGGGGGCTTCGGAATCACCGGGGAGCTGTTTTTT
TRBV15	NA	TRBJ1-1	few	CATSRDTNTEAFF	TGTGCCACCAGCAGAGACACGAACACTGAAGCTTTCTTT
TRBV20-1	NA	TRBJ2-7	many	CSARDRAGGFLYEQYF	TGCAGTGCTAGAGATAGGGCAGGGGGGTTCCTCTACGAGCAGTACTTC
TRBV28	NA	TRBJ2-7	many	CASSLLAGRNEQYF	TGTGCCAGCAGTTTATTGGCAGGACGGAACGAGCAGTACTTC
TRBV27	TRBD2	TRBJ2-1	NA	CASSTGDLTGGRNEQFF	TGTGCCAGCAGTACGGGGGACCTAACCGGGGGGAGGAATGAGCAGTTCTTC
TRBV5-1	NA	TRBJ2-3	NA	CAGSMEWQGQGTQYF	TGCGCCGGCAGCATGGAATGGCAGGGTCAAGGTACGCAGTATTTT
TRBV5-8	NA	TRBJ2-5	few	CASSLTFQETQYF	TGTGCCAGCAGCTTGACTTTCCAAGAGACCCAGTACTTC
TRBV10-2	NA	TRBJ1-6	NA	CASSEEEVTDNSPLHF	TGCGCCAGCAGTGAAGAGGAGGTGACAGATAATTCACCCCTCCACTTT
TRBV29-1	NA	TRBJ1-3	NA	CSVRSSGNTIYF	TGCAGCGTTCGTAGCTCTGGAAACACCATATATTTT
TRBV7-9	TRBD1	TRBJ1-2	few	CASSIDRGWWSGYTF	TGTGCCAGCAGCATTGACAGGGGTTGGTGGAGTGGCTACACCTTC
TRBV28	NA	TRBJ2-7	NA	CASSFVPSQSAYNYEQYF	TGTGCCAGCAGTTTTGTCCCAAGTCAGAGCGCGTATAACTACGAGCAGTACTTC